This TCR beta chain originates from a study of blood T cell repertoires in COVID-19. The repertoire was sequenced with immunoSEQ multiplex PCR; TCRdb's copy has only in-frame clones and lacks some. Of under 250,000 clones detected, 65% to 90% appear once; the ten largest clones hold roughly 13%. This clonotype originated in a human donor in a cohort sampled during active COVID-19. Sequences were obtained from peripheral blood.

CDR3 region: CASSLFRGTETQYF. CDR3 nucleotides: TGTGCCAGCAGCTTATTCAGGGGGACAGAGACCCAGTACTTC. The chain employs TRBV13 and TRBJ2-5, with 7 positions matching TRBD1. The V gene end was trimmed by 2 bases and the J gene end by 4 bases; junction bases not matched to a gene: 4. The CDR3 spans 14 residues. Germline CDR1 and CDR2: PRHDT and FYEKMQ (reference sequence).